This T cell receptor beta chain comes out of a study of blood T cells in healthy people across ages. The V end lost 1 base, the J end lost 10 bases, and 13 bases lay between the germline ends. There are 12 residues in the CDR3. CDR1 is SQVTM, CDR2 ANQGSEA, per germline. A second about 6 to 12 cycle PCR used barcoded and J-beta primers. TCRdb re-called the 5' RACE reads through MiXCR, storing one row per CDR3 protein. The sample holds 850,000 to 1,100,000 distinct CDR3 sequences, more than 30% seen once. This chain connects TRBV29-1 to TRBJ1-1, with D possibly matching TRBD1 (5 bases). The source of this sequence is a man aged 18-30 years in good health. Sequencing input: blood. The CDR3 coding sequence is TGCAGCGTTGAAGTGAGGGGTCTCATAGCTTTCTTT. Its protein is CSVEVRGLIAFF.